The next 26 T cell receptor beta chains were all read from a single sample in a study of CD8 T cells in ankylosing spondylitis. From the 5' RACE reads, TCRdb called clonotypes with MiXCR, one entry per CDR3 protein. This sample carries 200,000 to 250,000 distinct CDR3 sequences, 7% to 8% of them seen once, and the ten largest clones take 14%. What these receptors recognize is not known. General study findings and limits: A motif in TCR beta, a set of eight highly homologous variants, appeared characteristic of ankylosing spondylitis blood.

The sequenced sample was blood, either unsorted or a sorted T cell fraction (not recorded which). The receptors stem from a male donor with ankylosing spondylitis.

This clonotype was counted ten times or more. The chain couples TRBV6-6 to TRBJ2-2; D gene uncertain. With 1 base removed from V and 8 bases from J, the gap between germline ends came to 8 bases. Germline V gives CDR1 MNHNY, CDR2 SVGAGI (reference sequence). The CDR3 consists of 13 residues. CDR3 amino acids: CASSYFERGELFF. CDR3 DNA: TGTGCCAGCAGTTACTTCGAGCGAGGGGAGCTGTTTTTT.

This clonotype was seen many times. V usage is TRBV29-1 and J usage is TRBJ1-1; the match to TRBD1 covers 7 bases. V was clipped by 4 bases and J by 1 base; unmatched bases: 18. The CDR3 has 18 amino acids. Germline CDR1 is SQVTM and CDR2 is ANQGSEA. In nucleotides, the CDR3 is TGCAGCGTTGGAGGTTTGGACAGGACCACCAAGAAGAACACTGAAGCTTTCTTT. This encodes CSVGGLDRTTKKNTEAFF.

This clonotype was seen once. V gene TRBV25-1 combines with J gene TRBJ2-1; D ambiguous. Germline V CDR1 and CDR2: MGHDK, SYGVNS. Trimming removed 0 bases at V and 9 bases at J, with 15 bases between. The CDR3 consists of 15 residues. The CDR3 loop is CASSEYKVVSGEQFF. The CDR3 region has the DNA TGTGCCAGCAGTGAATATAAAGTAGTTTCGGGTGAGCAGTTCTTC.

The V call is TRBV7-9, the J call TRBJ2-5; D gene unclear. Per germline, CDR1 SEHNR and CDR2 FQNEAQ (reference sequence). The length of the CDR3 is 14 residues. Trimming took off 3 bases at V and 2 bases at J, with 10 bases between the two ends. CDR3 amino acids: CASSFGSPQETQYF. For the CDR3, the DNA is TGTGCCAGCAGCTTTGGTAGCCCGCAAGAGACCCAGTACTTC.

There are many counts of this clonotype. The CDR3 sequence: CATSANSGGRETQYF. The CDR3 nucleotides read TGTGCCACCAGTGCTAACTCAGGGGGCAGGGAGACCCAGTACTTC. The chain uses TRBV24-1 and TRBJ2-5; TRBD1 agrees at 8 bases. CDR3 length equals 15 residues. Germline V CDR1 and CDR2: KGHDR, SFDVKD. V gave up 5 bases and J gave up 5 bases; unmatched junction bases: 9.

This clonotype was seen a handful of times. The chain joins TRBV7-2 to TRBJ2-5; 7 bases are shared with TRBD2. The V gene's germline CDR1 is SGHTA and CDR2 FQGNSA. V was pared by 3 bases and J by 3 bases, with 1 base of the junction left unmatched. CDR3 length: 13 residues. The DNA for the CDR3 is TGTGCCAGCAGCTTTCTAGCGGAAGAGACCCAGTACTTC. The encoded protein is CASSFLAEETQYF.

This clonotype was detected a few times. The J gene is TRBJ1-1, the V gene TRBV5-4; TRBD1 matches 11 bases. Germline V lookup: CDR1 SGHNT, CDR2 YYREEE (reference sequence). J gave up 1 base and V 4 bases, and 12 bases lay outside the gene matches. The CDR3 totals 18 residues. CDR3 loop: CASSPWTGGARGNTEAFF. In DNA, the CDR3 is TGTGCCAGCAGCCCATGGACAGGGGGCGCGCGGGGGAACACTGAAGCTTTCTTT.

The V gene is TRBV10-1, the J gene TRBJ2-1, with 7 bases identical to TRBD2. CDR1 and CDR2 (germline): WNHNN, SYGVQD (reference sequence). The J segment lost 13 bases and the V segment lost 4 bases, leaving 10 bases of the junction unmatched. CDR3 length equals 13 residues. The chain's CDR3 is CASSVSSGDPQFF. CDR3 DNA sequence: TGCGCCAGCAGTGTTTCCAGCGGGGACCCCCAGTTCTTC.

This clonotype was seen a handful of times. The rearrangement links TRBV27 to TRBJ2-1, with TRBD1 matching over 9 bases. The V gene end was trimmed by 3 bases and the J gene end by 0 bases; junction bases not matched to a gene: 3. CDR1 is MNHEY, CDR2 SMNVEV, per germline (reference sequence). The CDR3 is 16 amino acids. CDR3 sequence: CASSFGQGFSYNEQFF. CDR3 coding DNA: TGTGCCAGCAGTTTCGGACAGGGGTTCTCCTACAATGAGCAGTTCTTC.

In its sample, this clonotype was seen many times. The V and J genes are TRBV28 and TRBJ2-3, with D possibly TRBD2 on 6 matching bases. Trimming stripped 1 base from V and 3 bases from J, with 14 bases between. Germline CDR1 reads MDHEN; CDR2 reads SYDVKM. The CDR3 consists of 16 residues. In DNA, the CDR3 is TGTGCCAGCAGTTTATATCCGGGAGAAAGGACAGATACGCAGTATTTT. As protein: CASSLYPGERTDTQYF.

This clonotype appeared once. The V call is TRBV20-1, the J call TRBJ2-1, with D perhaps matching TRBD2 (5 bases). This CDR3 region has 13 residues. Trimming pared 5 bases from V and 3 bases from J, leaving 11 bases between. The germline CDR1 and CDR2 sequences are DFQATT and SNEGSKA (reference sequence). The CDR3 loop is CSALKRNYNEQFF. DNA of the CDR3: TGCAGTGCTCTGAAGCGGAACTACAATGAGCAGTTCTTC.

This clonotype was counted at least ten times. The gene calls are TRBV28 and TRBJ2-1; 13 bases are shared with TRBD2. This CDR3 is built from 13 residues. In germline, CDR1 is MDHEN, CDR2 SYDVKM. The V gene end was trimmed by 5 bases and the J gene end by 15 bases; junction bases not matched to a gene: 7. The CDR3, as DNA: TGTGCCAGCAGTATGACTAGCGGGGGGACACGGTTCTTC. Its protein product is CASSMTSGGTRFF.

Ten or more counts support this clonotype. The chain employs TRBV28 and TRBJ2-7, with no clear D. CDR3 length: 13 amino acids. V was shortened by 1 base and J by 0 bases, with 4 bases between the two germline ends. Germline V gene data show CDR1 as MDHEN and CDR2 as SYDVKM. CDR3 nucleotide sequence: TGTGCCAGCAGTTTATCCCTCTCCTACGAGCAGTACTTC. It encodes CASSLSLSYEQYF.

The chain has TRBV2 and TRBJ2-3; TRBD2 agrees at 14 bases. The CDR3 extends over 15 amino acids. Germline V gene lookup returns CDR1 SNHLY and CDR2 FYNNEI. V was clipped by 6 bases and J by 5 bases; unmatched bases: 4. In DNA, the CDR3 is TGTGCCAGCAGAAGACTAGCGGGGGGGCAAGATACGCAGTATTTT. Encoded protein: CASRRLAGGQDTQYF.

This clonotype was found many times. The gene calls are TRBV27 and TRBJ2-3; possibly TRBD1 or TRBD2 for D (6 bases each). Per the germline V gene, CDR1 is MNHEY and CDR2 is SMNVEV (reference sequence). The germline V and J ends were trimmed by 8 bases and 4 bases, with 22 bases remaining between them. This CDR3 is 16 amino acids long. The CDR3 is CASGVLGASVADTQYF. In DNA form, the CDR3 reads TGTGCCAGCGGTGTACTGGGGGCTAGCGTCGCAGATACGCAGTATTTT.

This clonotype has ten or more counts. The rearrangement links TRBV12-3 or TRBV12-4 to TRBJ1-4, with 9 bases aligning to TRBD1. The CDR3 runs 14 residues. J was trimmed by 5 bases and V by 5 bases; bases with no gene match: 3. Here the CDR3 DNA reads TGTGCCAGCAGTACAGGGGGCGAGAATGAAAAACTGTTTTTT. As protein: CASSTGGENEKLFF.

This clonotype was seen at least ten times. V gene TRBV7-2 combines with J gene TRBJ1-1; the match to TRBD1 covers 7 bases. This CDR3 is 13 amino acids long. V trimming: 2 bases; J trimming: 6 bases; junction bases outside the gene matches: 3. Germline assignment: CDR1 SGHTA and CDR2 FQGNSA. The CDR3: CASSLRTGPEAFF. Written as DNA, the CDR3 is TGTGCCAGCAGCTTAAGGACAGGCCCTGAAGCTTTCTTT.

This chain joins TRBV30 and TRBJ2-7; D perhaps matches TRBD1 (5 bases). With 2 bases removed from V and 2 bases from J, the gap between germline ends came to 7 bases. Germline V gene sequence: CDR1 GTSNPN, CDR2 SVGIG (reference sequence). This CDR3 comprises 12 residues. The CDR3 DNA reads as TGTGCCTGGAGTACAGGAGCCTACGAGCAGTACTTC. It specifies CAWSTGAYEQYF.

Ten or more counts support this clonotype. This rearrangement joins TRBV7-6 to TRBJ2-3; D might be TRBD2 (5 bases). Trimming shortened V by 2 bases and J by 0 bases, and 15 bases separated the two germline ends. Germline values: CDR1 SGHVS, CDR2 FNYEAQ. CDR3 size: 17 residues. The CDR3 DNA reads TGTGCCAGCAGCTTAATTCGGCCGCCGGGGAGCACAGATACGCAGTATTTT. Translated: CASSLIRPPGSTDTQYF. Full variable domain (missing parts from reference TRBV7-6 and TRBJ2-3): GAGVSQSPRYKVTKRGQDVALRCDPISGHVSLYWYRQALGQGPEFLTYFNYEAQQDKSGLPNDRFSAERPEGSISTLTIQRTEQRDSAMYRCASSLIRPPGSTDTQYFGPGTRLTVL.

This clonotype showed up many times. The rearrangement joins TRBV5-6 to TRBJ1-2; weak D call: TRBD1 (5 bases). Trimming shortened V by 1 base and J by 6 bases, and 25 bases separated the two germline ends. Germline CDR1 is SGHDT and CDR2 is YYEEEE. The CDR3 consists of 18 residues. The CDR3 DNA reads TGTGCCAGCAGCTTGTATGAGACTGGACAAAATAGGTACGATGGCTACACCTTC. Protein sequence: CASSLYETGQNRYDGYTF.

This clonotype came up many times. The chain combines TRBV7-9 with TRBJ2-7; 9 bases are a match to TRBD1. Trimming removed 5 bases from V and 3 bases from J; junction bases left unmatched: 8. CDR3 length: 15 residues. The germline gives CDR1 SEHNR, CDR2 FQNEAQ (reference sequence). CDR3 sequence: CASSTPGTGFYEQYF. The CDR3 nucleotides are TGTGCCAGCAGCACCCCCGGGACAGGGTTCTACGAGCAGTACTTC.

This clonotype came up a few times. The chain links TRBV7-9 to TRBJ2-1, with 9 positions matching TRBD1. CDR3 size: 15 residues. Germline CDR1 reads SEHNR; CDR2 reads FQNEAQ (reference sequence). J was trimmed by 6 bases and V by 4 bases; bases with no gene match: 7. The CDR3 is CASSSRDRVSNEQFF. The CDR3 DNA is TGTGCCAGCAGCTCCCGGGACAGGGTTTCCAATGAGCAGTTCTTC.

This clonotype was seen many times. The chain has TRBV6-2 or TRBV6-3 and TRBJ2-7; no firm D call. V lost 6 bases, J lost 3 bases, and 9 bases lay in between. CDR1 MNHEY and CDR2 SVGEGT come from the germline V gene. The CDR3 loop spans 12 amino acids. DNA for the CDR3: TGTGCCAGCAGCCCCAGCAACTACGAGCAGTACTTC. Encoded protein: CASSPSNYEQYF.

In this sample, this clonotype turned up many times. The genes are TRBV6-2 or TRBV6-3 and TRBJ2-1; 11 bases agree with TRBD2. V shed 0 bases and J 3 bases; nucleotides not matched to a gene: 1. This CDR3 has 16 residues. From germline, CDR1 is MNHEY and CDR2 SVGEGT. The CDR3 DNA reads TGTGCCAGCAGTTACTCCGGGACTAGCGGCTACAATGAGCAGTTCTTC. Its protein product is CASSYSGTSGYNEQFF.

The V gene is TRBV27, the J gene TRBJ2-3; tentative D call: TRBD1 (8 bases). Trimming took 3 bases from V and 1 from J, leaving 20 bases between them. Per the germline V gene, CDR1 is MNHEY and CDR2 is SMNVEV (reference sequence). This CDR3 is 18 amino acids long. This CDR3 reads CASSFLTGGGTGTDTQYF. Here the CDR3 DNA reads TGTGCCAGCAGTTTTCTAACAGGGGGGGGAACGGGCACAGATACGCAGTATTTT.

J is TRBJ2-3 and V is TRBV28; the match to TRBD2 covers 7 bases. The CDR3 has 14 residues. Germline V gene sequence: CDR1 MDHEN, CDR2 SYDVKM. Trimming removed 4 bases from V and 1 base from J; junction bases left unmatched: 2. CDR3: CASSWEGRTDTQYF. DNA of the CDR3: TGTGCCAGCAGTTGGGAGGGCCGCACAGATACGCAGTATTTT.